Included here is one TCR beta chain sequence, with context. This sample is drawn from a study of blood T cell repertoires in COVID-19. As for the study in general: Samples came from the United States, Italy and Spain, spanning acute and convalescent COVID-19.

Authors' data handling: Researchers report that nucleated cell counts were estimated from reference gene primer amplification. TCRdb keeps only in-frame clones here, not all; method: immunoSEQ multiplex PCR. V and J calls and clone size are those listed in that table; D and trimming were worked out from the DNA. The profile covers some 200,000 clones, with roughly four fifths appearing a single time and about an eighth taken by the ten largest. Two negative PCRs, clearance, or symptom resolution characterized the recovered Cohort 3 donors. The clonotype comes from a man aged 35-49 years who had recovered from COVID-19. Sequencing input: PBMCs or T cells enriched from blood (not recorded which).

In DNA, the CDR3 is TGTGCCAGCTACACCGGGACAGGGGGCGTTCAGCCCCAGCATTTT. Amino acids: CASYTGTGGVQPQHF. V and J are TRBV28 and TRBJ1-5, with TRBD1 matching over 12 bases. CDR1 MDHEN and CDR2 SYDVKM come from the germline V gene. This CDR3 has 15 residues. Trimming removed 8 bases from V and 6 bases from J; junction bases left unmatched: 8.